The 7 T cell receptor beta chains given below trace back to one sample, sequenced in a study of regulatory T cells in long-lasting Graves disease. For TCR beta, libraries came from iRepertoire HTBI primers and Arm-PCR of CDR3 regions. In TCRdb, the multiplex PCR reads were re-called with MiXCR into one record per CDR3 protein. In the table there are about 610,000 distinct CDR3 sequences, 15% to 20% of which are singletons. Time point given: newly diagnosed GD, antithyroid drugs for less than 3 months. TCR sequences were obtained from RNA taken from PBMCs. These same data were also listed under a study on T cells in Graves' hyperthyroidism and ophthalmopathy.

The sequencing here drew on peripheral blood mononuclear cells (PBMCs), taken at new diagnosis, from a patient treated with antithyroid drugs. The receptors shown here come from a man aged 18 to 30 with Graves disease.

This clonotype occurred many times. This chain uses TRBV7-2 with TRBJ2-5; possible D gene TRBD2, 5 bases. The CDR3 spans 13 residues. V was trimmed by 3 bases and J by 1 base, leaving 6 bases between them. In germline, CDR1 is SGHTA, CDR2 FQGNSA. This chain's CDR3 is CASSLDFQETQYF. The CDR3 DNA reads as TGTGCCAGCAGCTTGGACTTCCAAGAGACCCAGTACTTC. The whole variable domain, filled in from reference TRBV7-2 and TRBJ2-5, reads GAGVSQSPSNKVTEKGKDVELRCDPISGHTALYWYRQSLGQGLEFLIYFQGNSAPDKSGLPSDRFSAERTGGSVSTLTIQRTQQEDSAVYLCASSLDFQETQYFGPGTRLLVL.

The chain combines TRBV25-1 with TRBJ2-1, with a possible D match to TRBD1 (6 bases). Trimming took 4 bases from V and 4 from J, leaving 8 bases between them. From germline, CDR1 is MGHDK and CDR2 SYGVNS. CDR3 size: 13 residues. CDR3 protein: CASSAGAYNEQFF. The CDR3 DNA reads TGTGCCAGCAGTGCAGGGGCGTACAATGAGCAGTTCTTC.

In this sample, this clonotype turned up many times. The J gene is TRBJ2-5, the V gene TRBV11-2, with TRBD2 matching 8 bases. The CDR3 loop spans 17 amino acids. Germline lookup yields CDR1 SGHAT and CDR2 FQNNGV. J was trimmed by 5 bases and V by 0 bases; bases with no gene match: 11. The CDR3 coding sequence is TGTGCCAGCAGCTTAGATATGATCGGGAGGGCGGACGAGACCCAGTACTTC. Protein: CASSLDMIGRADETQYF.

This clonotype was counted at least ten times. The chain joins TRBV2 to TRBJ2-3; tentatively, D is TRBD1 or TRBD2 (5 bases each). Looked up from germline, CDR1 is SNHLY and CDR2 is FYNNEI. V lost 11 bases and J lost 2, with 17 bases in between. The CDR3 totals 14 residues. The CDR3 spells CAHQMGDPTDTQYF. The CDR3 region has the DNA TGTGCCCACCAGATGGGGGACCCCACAGATACGCAGTATTTT. Using reference TRBV2 and TRBJ2-3 for the parts outside the CDR3, the full variable domain is EPEVTQTPSHQVTQMGQEVILRCVPISNHLYFYWYRQILGQKVEFLVSFYNNEISEKSEIFDDQFSVERPDGSNFTLKIRSTKLEDSAMYFCAHQMGDPTDTQYFGPGTRLTVL.

This clonotype was found many times. The chain has TRBV20-1 and TRBJ2-3; tentative D call: TRBD2 (5 bases). CDR3 length: 15 residues. Trimming left V 7 bases short and J 3 bases short, with 20 bases between. The germline V gene has CDR1 DFQATT and CDR2 SNEGSKA (reference sequence). As DNA, the CDR3 is TGCAGTGTCAGCCCCAGCAACAGAGGGACAGATACGCAGTATTTT. The encoded protein is CSVSPSNRGTDTQYF.

This clonotype has a handful of counts. The V call is TRBV9, the J call TRBJ2-1; 8 positions agree with TRBD2. The CDR3 runs 19 residues. CDR1 is SGDLS and CDR2 is YYNGEE in the germline V gene. Trimming took 3 bases from V and 0 from J; bases not matched to a gene: 14. CDR3 in amino acids: CASSGNLAGDGSSYNEQFF. In nucleotides, the CDR3 is TGTGCCAGCAGCGGGAACCTAGCGGGCGACGGAAGCTCCTACAATGAGCAGTTCTTC. Full variable domain (remainder filled in from reference TRBV9 and TRBJ2-1): DSGVTQTPKHLITATGQRVTLRCSPRSGDLSVYWYQQSLDQGLQFLIQYYNGEERAKGNILERFSAQQFPDLHSELNLSSLELGDSALYFCASSGNLAGDGSSYNEQFFGPGTRLTVL.

This clonotype was seen ten or more times. The rearrangement uses TRBV3-1 and TRBJ1-5; a weak D match, TRBD1 (5 bases). The V gene lost 0 bases and the J gene lost 3 bases, with 9 bases spanning the gap. CDR3 length: 15 residues. The germline gives CDR1 LGHDT, CDR2 YNNKEL (reference sequence). The CDR3 spells CASSQDPDNNQPQHF. The CDR3 coding sequence is TGTGCCAGCAGCCAAGATCCGGACAACAATCAGCCCCAGCATTTT.